This T cell receptor (beta chain) was sequenced for a study of T-cell memory formation after mild COVID-19 (dated by TCRdb to the early 2020s). In terms of the full investigation: TCR sequence clusters from the two donors were found to be largely donor specific. T-cell clones expanding and contracting after mild COVID-19 in two donors were tracked by longitudinal TCRalpha and TCRbeta repertoire sequencing. Two young, previously healthy adult volunteers made up the cohort, one male and one female. What the study reported, not specific to this receptor: The second-wave clones that peaked on day 37 were not confirmed to be SARS-CoV-2 specific. Balanced CD4/CD8 phenotypes were observed for clones contracting from day 15 to 85, whereas a bias towards CD4+ was observed for a second wave of clones expanding from day 15 to 37. Some responding clones were detected in pre-infection memory, suggesting pre-existing cross-reactive memory T cells joined the SARS-CoV-2 response. Contracting CD4+ clones turned up mainly in the CM and EM memory subsets, whereas EMRA was where CD8+ clones were enriched. Only two mild cases were covered by the study, and larger cohorts that include severe cases with pre-infection samples were considered necessary.

PBMCs were isolated by Ficoll-Paque density gradient centrifugation. Comments on this clonotype: It has no known antigen specificity. There are no base qualities to consult, and no much larger clone falls within one base.

The listed sequencing device is Illumina NovaSeq 6000. TCRalpha and TCRbeta cDNA libraries were built by 5'RACE with constant-segment primers, adding sample barcodes and unique molecular identifiers. Trizol reagent was used to extract RNA from every sample. Libraries were amplified in two PCR steps, with a second sample barcode and Illumina TruSeq adapters added in the second step. Sequencing of the libraries was done on an Illumina NovaSeq, producing 2 x 150 bp paired-end reads. For the original study's pipeline: With migec v1.2.7, reads were demultiplexed and then collapsed into UMI-guided consensus sequences. With mixcr v2.1.11, UMI consensuses were aligned to TRA and TRB V and J templates and assembled into clonotypes. Expanded or contracted clonotypes were those called significant by both edgeR and NoisET, with noise models trained on biological replicates. For edgeR calls, a false discovery rate-adjusted p below 0.01 and a log2 fold-change threshold of 1 were applied. PCA with hierarchical clustering of max-normalized trajectories of the 1000 most abundant clonotypes was used as exploratory dynamics analysis. Separately sequenced CD4+ and CD8+ repertoires were used to assign a CD4 or CD8 phenotype to each responding clone. TCRdb's own reprocessing of the public reads used fastp at Q25 and MiXCR and kept productive beta chains. Every CDR3 protein is listed once, alongside the most common genes and DNA of its rows. TCRdb, rather than the study authors, made the V and J calls. The sample includes some 130,000 distinct CDR3 sequences, with about 17% observed a single time. The biggest ten clones account for more than 11% of the sample.

Taken from the germline V gene, the CDR1 and CDR2 loops are SGHVS and FQNEAQ. The CDR3 contains 15 residues, cysteine and phenylalanine counted. Solely the CDR3 DNA is kept, with 45 bases framed from the first base. Trimming leaves V shorter by 4 bases and J shorter by 2 bases, with the junction holding 5 bases beyond the gene matches. Sequencing was carried out using PBMCs or a T cell subset sorted from them (not recorded which). The chain employs TRBV7-8 and TRBJ2-1; 7 central bases correspond to TRBD2. The source of this sequence is an adult woman who had mild COVID-19 (a few samples of this study predate the infection). The sample titles of this study are shuffled in the database, so cell type and time point are left out; the donor was told from shared clones. The base sequence is TGTGCCAGCAGCTGGACTAGAGGGACCTACAATGAGCAGTTCTTC. This is translated as CASSWTRGTYNEQFF. The full variable domain, with segments outside the CDR3 supplied by the reference TRBV7-8 and TRBJ2-1 proteins, appears as GAGVSQSPRYKVAKRGQDVALRCDPISGHVSLFWYQQALGQGPEFLTYFQNEAQLDKSGLPSDRFFAERPEGSVSTLKIQRTQQEDSAVYLCASSWTRGTYNEQFFGPGTRLTVL.